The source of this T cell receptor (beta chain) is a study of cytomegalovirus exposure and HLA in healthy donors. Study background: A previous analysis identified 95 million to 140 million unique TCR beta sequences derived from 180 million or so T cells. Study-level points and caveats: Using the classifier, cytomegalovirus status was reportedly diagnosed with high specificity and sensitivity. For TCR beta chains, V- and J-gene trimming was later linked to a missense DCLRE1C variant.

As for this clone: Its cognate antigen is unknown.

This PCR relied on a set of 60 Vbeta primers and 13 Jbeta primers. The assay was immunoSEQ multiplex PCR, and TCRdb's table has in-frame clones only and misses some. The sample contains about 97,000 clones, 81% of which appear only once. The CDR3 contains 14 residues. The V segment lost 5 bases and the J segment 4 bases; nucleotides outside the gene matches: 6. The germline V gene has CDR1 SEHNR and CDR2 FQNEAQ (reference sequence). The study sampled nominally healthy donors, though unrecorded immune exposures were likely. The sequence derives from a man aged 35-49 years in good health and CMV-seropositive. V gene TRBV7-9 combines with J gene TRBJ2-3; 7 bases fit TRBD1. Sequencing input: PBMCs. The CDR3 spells CASSLETGSDTQYF. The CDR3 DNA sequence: TGTGCCAGCAGCCTCGAGACAGGGTCAGATACGCAGTATTTT.